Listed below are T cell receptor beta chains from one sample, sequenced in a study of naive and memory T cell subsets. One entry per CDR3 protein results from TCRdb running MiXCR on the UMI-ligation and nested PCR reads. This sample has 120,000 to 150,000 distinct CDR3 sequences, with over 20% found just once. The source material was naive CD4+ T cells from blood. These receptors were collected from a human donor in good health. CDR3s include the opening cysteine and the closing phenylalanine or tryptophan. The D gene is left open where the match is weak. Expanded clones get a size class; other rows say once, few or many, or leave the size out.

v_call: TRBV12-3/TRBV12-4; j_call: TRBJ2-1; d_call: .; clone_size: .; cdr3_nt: TGTGCCAGCAGCGCGATGGGCAATGAGCAGTTCTTC; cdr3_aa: CASSAMGNEQFF
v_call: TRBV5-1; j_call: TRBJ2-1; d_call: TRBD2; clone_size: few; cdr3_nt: TGCGCCAGCAGCTTGGCTGCTAGCGGCAATGAGCAGTTCTTC; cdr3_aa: CASSLAASGNEQFF
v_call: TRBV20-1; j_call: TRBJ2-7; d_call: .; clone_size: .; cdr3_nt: TGCAGTGCGAAGAGATCGGTTAACTACGAGCAGTACTTC; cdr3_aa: CSAKRSVNYEQYF
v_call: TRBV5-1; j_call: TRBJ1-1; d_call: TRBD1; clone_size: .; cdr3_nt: TGCGCCAGCAGCTTGGATACAGGGGGCGGCACTGAAGCTTTCTTT; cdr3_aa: CASSLDTGGGTEAFF
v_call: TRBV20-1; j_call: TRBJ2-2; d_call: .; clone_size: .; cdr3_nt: TGCAGTGCTAGCGGGAGTGGTGGCGGGGAGCTGTTTTTT; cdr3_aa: CSASGSGGGELFF
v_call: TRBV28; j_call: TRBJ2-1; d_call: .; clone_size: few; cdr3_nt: TGTGCCAGCAGTTCAACTCGCGGGCCCGGTGATGAGCAGTTCTTC; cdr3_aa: CASSSTRGPGDEQFF
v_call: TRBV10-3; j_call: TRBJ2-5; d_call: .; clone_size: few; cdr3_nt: TGTGCCACCCTAAGAGGGGAGACCCAGTACTTC; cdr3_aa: CATLRGETQYF
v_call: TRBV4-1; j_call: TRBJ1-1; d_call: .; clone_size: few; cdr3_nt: TGCGCCAGCCTCCGGCAGGCCGACATGAACACTGAAGCTTTCTTT; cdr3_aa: CASLRQADMNTEAFF
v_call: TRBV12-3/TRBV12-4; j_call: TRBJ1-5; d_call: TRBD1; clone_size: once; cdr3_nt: TGTGCCAGCAGAAGGGGGCTTGGCAATCAGCCCCAGCATTTT; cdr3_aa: CASRRGLGNQPQHF
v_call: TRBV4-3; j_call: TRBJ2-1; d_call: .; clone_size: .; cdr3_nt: TGCGCCAGCAGCCGGGTGTTCAATGAGCAGTTCTTC; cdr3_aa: CASSRVFNEQFF
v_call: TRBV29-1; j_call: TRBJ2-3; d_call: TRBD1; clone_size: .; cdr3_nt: TGCAGCGTGTGGGACAGCAGCACAGATACGCAGTATTTT; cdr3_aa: CSVWDSSTDTQYF
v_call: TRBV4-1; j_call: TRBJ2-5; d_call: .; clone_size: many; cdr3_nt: TGCGCCAGCAGCCAAGCCCAAGGACAAGAGACCCAGTACTTC; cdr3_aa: CASSQAQGQETQYF
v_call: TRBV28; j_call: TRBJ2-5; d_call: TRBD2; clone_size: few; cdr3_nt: TGTGCCAGCAGTTTATCTAGCGGGGGGAAGCAAGAGACCCAGTACTTC; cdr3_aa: CASSLSSGGKQETQYF
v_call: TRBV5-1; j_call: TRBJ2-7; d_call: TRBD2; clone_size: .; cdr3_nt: TGCGCCAGCAGCTTGGGGAGTAGCGGGTACGCCTCTATCTCCTACGAGCAGTACTTC; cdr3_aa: CASSLGSSGYASISYEQYF
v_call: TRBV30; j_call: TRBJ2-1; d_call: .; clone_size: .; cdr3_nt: TGTGCCTGGAGGGCAACGGGAGCTTACAATGAGCAGTTCTTC; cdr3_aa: CAWRATGAYNEQFF
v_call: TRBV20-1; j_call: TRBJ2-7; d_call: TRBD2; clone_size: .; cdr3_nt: TGCAGTGCTAAACGACTAGCGGGAGGCAACACCTACGAGCAGTACTTC; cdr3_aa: CSAKRLAGGNTYEQYF
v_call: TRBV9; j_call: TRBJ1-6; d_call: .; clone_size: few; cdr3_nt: TGTGCCAGCAGCGACTCTCATGGGGCCCGGAATTCACCCCTCCACTTT; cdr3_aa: CASSDSHGARNSPLHF
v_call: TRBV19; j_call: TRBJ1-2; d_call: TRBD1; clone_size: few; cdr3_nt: TGTGCCAGTAGTATCAGGGGGCGCGACAGCTATGGCTACACCTTC; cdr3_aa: CASSIRGRDSYGYTF
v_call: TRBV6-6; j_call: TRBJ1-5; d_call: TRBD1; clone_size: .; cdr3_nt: TGTGCCAGCAGTTATCCGGGACAGATCAATCAGCCCCAGCATTTT; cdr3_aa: CASSYPGQINQPQHF